This TCR beta chain originates from a study of shared clonotypes between healthy human individuals. The study's findings and limits: Despite large depth, sorted-subset datasets appeared incompletely sequenced.

Every subset's genomic DNA went evenly onto several immunoSEQ plates. Repertoires were generated with immunoSEQ multiplex PCR, while TCRdb's copy carries only in-frame clones and drops some. The data hold more than 850,000 clones, with 70% to 80% observed a single time. Concerning this clone: What it recognizes is unknown.

J was trimmed by 5 bases and V by 5 bases; bases with no gene match: 10. The CDR3 is 16 amino acids. CDR1 and CDR2 from the germline V gene are SGHTA and FQGTGA. Splitting of CD4+ cells produced CD45RA+ naive and CD45RA-negative memory subsets. V gene TRBV7-3 combines with J gene TRBJ2-5; 11 nucleotides match TRBD1. This TCR came from a man aged 18 to 29 in good health. Some clones in this sample may be carry-over from other donors' samples. The sequenced sample was memory CD4+ T cells from PBMCs. The subset denotes: CD45RA-negative fraction. The CDR3 bases are TGTGCCAGCAGCCTCGAGGACAGGGGGCACAGGGAGACCCAGTACTTC. Amino acid sequence: CASSLEDRGHRETQYF.